These 19 T cell receptor beta chains were all obtained from the same sample, sequenced in a study of siplizumab effects on memory and regulatory T cells. Repertoires were generated with immunoSEQ multiplex PCR, while TCRdb's copy carries only in-frame clones and drops some. Of about 100,000 clones in the sample, roughly 94% were seen once. The sequenced material came from non-Treg CD4+ T cells sorted from blood. Every receptor here comes from a human donor in good health.

The chain uses TRBV30 and TRBJ1-1; D is undetermined. This CDR3 spans 11 amino acids. In germline, CDR1 is GTSNPN, CDR2 SVGIG (reference sequence). The V end was cut by 1 base, the J end by 5 bases, with 5 bases between. This chain's CDR3 is CAWSGYTEAFF. For the CDR3, the DNA is TGTGCCTGGAGTGGTTATACTGAAGCTTTCTTT.

This clone came up once. J is TRBJ2-7 and V is TRBV6-5; 7 nucleotides match TRBD1. V lost 5 bases to trimming and J lost 7 bases; unmatched junction nucleotides: 11. The V gene's germline CDR1 is MNHEY and CDR2 SVGAGI. This CDR3 spans 14 amino acids. CDR3 loop: CASSRGQLPSEQYF. The CDR3, as DNA: TGTGCCAGCAGTAGGGGACAGTTGCCTAGTGAGCAGTACTTC.

V usage is TRBV30 and J usage is TRBJ1-2; D remains ambiguous. This CDR3 comprises 13 residues. Trimming cost V 3 bases and J 7 bases, with 15 bases left between them. The V gene's germline CDR1 is GTSNPN and CDR2 SVGIG (reference sequence). CDR3 in amino acids: CAWRGGNGGGYTF. CDR3 DNA sequence: TGTGCCTGGAGGGGAGGTAACGGCGGTGGCTACACCTTC.

The chain carries TRBV30 and TRBJ2-7, with a tentative D call TRBD1 (5 bases). The CDR3 length is 12 residues. The germline CDR1 and CDR2 sequences are GTSNPN and SVGIG (reference sequence). The V end lost 5 bases, the J end lost 3 bases, and 11 bases lay between the germline ends. The CDR3 DNA reads as TGTGCCTGGGGGGCACTCATCTACGAGCAGTACTTC. Translation gives CAWGALIYEQYF.

The chain carries TRBV30 and TRBJ1-4; a possible D gene is TRBD1 (6 bases). The germline V and J ends were trimmed by 0 bases and 8 bases, with 22 bases remaining between them. Germline V gene lookup returns CDR1 GTSNPN and CDR2 SVGIG (reference sequence). This CDR3 has 17 residues. The CDR3 is CAWSVTGTSSFREKLFF. As DNA, the CDR3 is TGTGCCTGGAGTGTAACTGGGACATCATCGTTTCGGGAAAAACTGTTTTTT.

This chain uses TRBV2 with TRBJ1-2; D is unresolved. CDR1 and CDR2 from the germline V gene are SNHLY and FYNNEI. Deletions cut 6 bases from V and 5 bases from J, with 10 bases between. The CDR3 spans 12 residues. CDR3 sequence: CASRTDQYGYTF. The CDR3 bases are TGTGCCAGCAGAACGGACCAATATGGCTACACCTTC.

The chain combines TRBV5-4 with TRBJ2-7; tentative D call: TRBD2 (7 bases). The CDR3 covers 14 residues. Germline CDR1 reads SGHNT; CDR2 reads YYREEE (reference sequence). V was clipped by 3 bases and J by 6 bases, with 16 bases between them. CDR3 in amino acids: CASSSGGGSAEQYF. The CDR3, as DNA: TGTGCCAGCAGCTCGGGGGGCGGGTCAGCCGAGCAGTACTTC.

V and J are TRBV6-1 and TRBJ2-5; 7 bases are a match to TRBD2. Germline V CDR1 and CDR2: MNHNS, SASEGT. Unmatched junction bases numbered 9, after V lost 8 bases and J lost 0 bases. This CDR3 is built from 15 residues. The CDR3 DNA reads as TGTGCCAGCCGACTAGCCGAGTCATACCAAGAGACCCAGTACTTC. This encodes CASRLAESYQETQYF.

The chain joins TRBV28 to TRBJ1-5; a weak D match, TRBD1 (5 bases). CDR3 length equals 14 residues. The ends were cut back, 2 bases at V and 4 bases at J, with 9 bases in the middle. Germline CDR1 reads MDHEN; CDR2 reads SYDVKM. CDR3 region: CASSLGQGNQPQHF. CDR3 in DNA: TGTGCCAGCAGTTTAGGGCAGGGTAATCAGCCCCAGCATTTT.

V usage is TRBV4-1 and J usage is TRBJ2-7; D is undetermined. V was cut by 0 bases and J by 4 bases, with 7 bases left in between. Germline V gene lookup returns CDR1 MGHRA and CDR2 YSYEKL. The CDR3 has 13 amino acids. The CDR3 loop is CASSQDVGYEQYF. DNA for the CDR3: TGCGCCAGCAGCCAAGATGTGGGGTACGAGCAGTACTTC.

The chain carries TRBV5-5 and TRBJ2-1, with a possible D match to TRBD2 (5 bases). The V gene lost 3 bases and the J gene lost 9 bases, with 13 bases spanning the gap. The CDR3 covers 13 residues. Germline V gives CDR1 SGHKS, CDR2 YYEKEE (reference sequence). This CDR3 is CASSWVLEGEQFF. The CDR3 DNA is TGTGCCAGCAGCTGGGTACTAGAGGGTGAGCAGTTCTTC.

The rearrangement uses TRBV5-1 and TRBJ2-6, with unresolved D. The V end was cut by 0 bases, the J end by 2 bases, with 3 bases between. CDR3 length: 14 amino acids. Germline V lookup: CDR1 SGHRS, CDR2 YFSETQ. The DNA of the CDR3 is TGCGCCAGCAGCTTGGTAGCTGGGGCCAACGTCCTGACTTTC. As protein: CASSLVAGANVLTF.

The gene calls are TRBV6-4 and TRBJ2-1; TRBD2 matches 8 bases. CDR3 size: 14 residues. Germline V CDR1 and CDR2: MRHNA, SNTAGT. Trimming cost V 3 bases and J 10 bases; bases outside gene matches: 8. The CDR3 bases are TGTGCCAGCAGTGATTGGATTGGCGGGAGGGAGCAGTTCTTC. This translates into CASSDWIGGREQFF.

The chain combines TRBV7-3 with TRBJ2-3; D remains unclear. Germline values: CDR1 SGHTA, CDR2 FQGTGA. V lost 2 bases to trimming and J lost 6 bases, with 12 bases between them. The CDR3 runs to 14 residues. The CDR3 protein is CASSLSRLADTQYF. The CDR3 DNA reads TGTGCCAGCAGCTTATCTAGACTCGCGGATACGCAGTATTTT.

The chain is built from TRBV14 and TRBJ2-7; TRBD2 aligns across 7 bases. The germline gives CDR1 SGHDN, CDR2 FVKESK. V lost 4 bases to trimming and J lost 0 bases; unmatched junction nucleotides: 3. The CDR3 is 14 amino acids. CDR3 bases: TGTGCCAGCAGCCGAGGCGGGAGCTCCTACGAGCAGTACTTC. Translating gives CASSRGGSSYEQYF. The whole variable domain, filled in from reference TRBV14 and TRBJ2-7, reads EAGVTQFPSHSVIEKGQTVTLRCDPISGHDNLYWYRRVMGKEIKFLLHFVKESKQDESGMPNNRFLAERTGGTYSTLKVQPAELEDSGVYFCASSRGGSSYEQYFGPGTRLTVT.

The chain couples TRBV28 to TRBJ1-2, with 9 bases aligning to TRBD1. V dropped 3 bases and J dropped 7; count of bases not matched to a gene: 6. This CDR3 spans 14 amino acids. Per the germline V gene, CDR1 is MDHEN and CDR2 is SYDVKM. The CDR3 protein is CASSLITGGGGYTF. The CDR3 DNA reads as TGTGCCAGCAGTTTGATTACAGGGGGCGGTGGCTACACCTTC.

The chain couples TRBV6-6 to TRBJ1-2; tentatively, D is TRBD1 (6 bases). Germline loops: CDR1 MNHNY, CDR2 SVGAGI (reference sequence). Trimming cost V 7 bases and J 4 bases, with 19 bases left between them. The CDR3 sequence is 15 residues long. CDR3 amino acids: CASMFSGVRGYGYTF. DNA for the CDR3: TGTGCCAGCATGTTTTCAGGGGTCAGAGGCTATGGCTACACCTTC.

V and J are TRBV30 and TRBJ2-5, with 9 nucleotides matching TRBD2. Losses at the gene ends were 4 bases for V and 4 bases for J; bases not matched to a gene: 4. Germline V gene lookup returns CDR1 GTSNPN and CDR2 SVGIG (reference sequence). This CDR3 is 13 amino acids long. Here the CDR3 reads CAWNRGRAETQYF. CDR3 DNA sequence: TGTGCCTGGAACCGCGGGAGGGCAGAGACCCAGTACTTC.

The chain carries TRBV30 and TRBJ1-5, with D unresolved. Trimming left V 3 bases short and J 6 bases short, with 15 bases between. The germline CDR1 and CDR2 sequences are GTSNPN and SVGIG (reference sequence). The CDR3 runs to 14 residues. The CDR3, as DNA: TGTGCCTGGAGCGTCCAGGAGTCGATTCAGCCCCAGCATTTT. Protein: CAWSVQESIQPQHF. The entire variable domain, with the rest obtained from reference TRBV30 and TRBJ1-5, is as follows: SQTIHQWPATLVQPVGSPLSLECTVEGTSNPNLYWYRQAAGRGLQLLFYSVGIGQISSEVPQNLSASRPQDRQFILSSKKLLLSDSGFYLCAWSVQESIQPQHFGDGTRLSIL.